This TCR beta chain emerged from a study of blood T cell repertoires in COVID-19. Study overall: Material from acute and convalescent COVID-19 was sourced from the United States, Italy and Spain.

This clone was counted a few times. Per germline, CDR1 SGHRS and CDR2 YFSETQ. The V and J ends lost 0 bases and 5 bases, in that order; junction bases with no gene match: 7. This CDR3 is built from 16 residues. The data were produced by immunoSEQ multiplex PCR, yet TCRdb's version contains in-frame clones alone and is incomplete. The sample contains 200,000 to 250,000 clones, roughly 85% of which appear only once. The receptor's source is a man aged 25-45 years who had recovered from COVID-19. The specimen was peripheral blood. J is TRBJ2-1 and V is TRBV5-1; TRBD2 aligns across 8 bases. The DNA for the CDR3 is TGCGCCAGCAGCTTGGTAAGCGGGGGCGGCCACAATGAGCAGTTCTTC. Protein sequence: CASSLVSGGGHNEQFF.